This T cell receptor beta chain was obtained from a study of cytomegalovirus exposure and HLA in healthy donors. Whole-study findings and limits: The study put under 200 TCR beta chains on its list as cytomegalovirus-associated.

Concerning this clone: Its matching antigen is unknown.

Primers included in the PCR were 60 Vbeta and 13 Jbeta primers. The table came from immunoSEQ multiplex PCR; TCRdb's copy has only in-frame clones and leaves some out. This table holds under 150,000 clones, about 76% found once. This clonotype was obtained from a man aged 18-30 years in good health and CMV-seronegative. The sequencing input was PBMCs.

The CDR3: CASSLAGGNTIYF. The CDR3 DNA reads TGTGCCAGCAGCTTGGCCGGTGGAAACACCATATATTTT. V and J are TRBV5-5 and TRBJ1-3; the D is unclear. Trimming removed 0 bases at V and 3 bases at J, with 4 bases between. The CDR3 covers 13 residues. Germline assignment: CDR1 SGHKS and CDR2 YYEKEE (reference sequence).